This T cell receptor beta chain stems from a study of shared clonotypes between healthy human individuals. In the study overall: Donors, aged 18 to 49, were a couple of women and a few men. The study used three CD4 naive, three CD4 memory, two CD8 naive and one CD8 memory plate per donor.

The protocol was immunoSEQ multiplex PCR, while the TCRdb copy is restricted to in-frame clones and leaves out a portion. The sample has 2,500,000 or so clones, 85% to 95% seen once. Regarding this clone: Its antigen is currently unknown.

The CDR3 totals 12 residues. Germline V gene lookup returns CDR1 MNHNS and CDR2 SASEGT. The V end was cut by 7 bases, the J end by 2 bases, with 8 bases between. Findings and limits, study-wide: What naive subsets generally showed was a larger estimated richness than memory subsets showed.

The rearrangement joins TRBV6-1 to TRBJ2-5; D call uncertain. This clonotype was sampled from a man between 18 and 29 years old in good health. Sequencing used naive CD4+ T cells sorted from blood. Subset of the sample: CD45RA+ positively selected. CDR3 in DNA: TGTGCCAGCACGGAGTATCAAGAGACCCAGTACTTC. Translation gives CASTEYQETQYF.